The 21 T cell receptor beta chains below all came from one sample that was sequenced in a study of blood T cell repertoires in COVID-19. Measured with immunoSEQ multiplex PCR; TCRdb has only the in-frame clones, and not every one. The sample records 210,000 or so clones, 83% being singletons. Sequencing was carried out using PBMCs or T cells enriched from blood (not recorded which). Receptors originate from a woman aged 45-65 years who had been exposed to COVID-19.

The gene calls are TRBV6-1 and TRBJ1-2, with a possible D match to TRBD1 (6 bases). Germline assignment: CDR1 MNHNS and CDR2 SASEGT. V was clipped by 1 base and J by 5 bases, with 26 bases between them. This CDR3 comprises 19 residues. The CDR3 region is CASSEGRGQGSNPPYGYTF. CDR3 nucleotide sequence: TGTGCCAGCAGTGAAGGTCGAGGTCAGGGGTCCAATCCTCCTTATGGCTACACCTTC.

CDR3 amino acids: CASSGFEWGYTF. The CDR3 DNA reads TGTGCCAGCAGTGGGTTTGAGTGGGGCTACACCTTC. This chain joins TRBV2 and TRBJ1-2; D call uncertain. Germline CDR1 and CDR2: SNHLY and FYNNEI. This CDR3 contains 12 residues. The V gene lost 4 bases and the J gene lost 8 bases, with 11 bases spanning the gap.

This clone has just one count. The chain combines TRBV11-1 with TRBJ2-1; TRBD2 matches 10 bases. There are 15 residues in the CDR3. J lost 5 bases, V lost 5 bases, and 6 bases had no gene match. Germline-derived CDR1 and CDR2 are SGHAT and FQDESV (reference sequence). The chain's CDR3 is CASSPRTSGNNEQFF. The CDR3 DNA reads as TGTGCCAGCAGCCCCCGGACTAGCGGAAACAATGAGCAGTTCTTC.

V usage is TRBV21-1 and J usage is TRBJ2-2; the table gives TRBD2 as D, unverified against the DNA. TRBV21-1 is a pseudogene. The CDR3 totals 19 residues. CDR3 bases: TGTGCCAGCAGCAAGCCGCGGACTAGCGGGGAAGGATGCACCGGGGAGCTGTTTTTT. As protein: CASSKPRTSGEGCTGELFF.

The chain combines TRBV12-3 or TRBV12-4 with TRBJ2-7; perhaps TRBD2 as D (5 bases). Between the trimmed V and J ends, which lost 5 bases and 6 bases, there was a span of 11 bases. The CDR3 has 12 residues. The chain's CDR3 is CASSELRGEQYF. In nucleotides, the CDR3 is TGTGCCAGCAGTGAGCTTCGGGGCGAGCAGTACTTC.

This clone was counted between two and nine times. CDR3 in DNA: TGTGCCAGCAGCCGAAACCGGGGGGTCGGCACTGAAGCTTTCTTT. Translating it yields CASSRNRGVGTEAFF. This chain uses TRBV14 with TRBJ1-1; D may be TRBD1 (5 bases). The CDR3 contains 15 residues. Deletions cut 4 bases from V and 4 bases from J, with 16 bases between. Germline V gene sequence: CDR1 SGHDN, CDR2 FVKESK.

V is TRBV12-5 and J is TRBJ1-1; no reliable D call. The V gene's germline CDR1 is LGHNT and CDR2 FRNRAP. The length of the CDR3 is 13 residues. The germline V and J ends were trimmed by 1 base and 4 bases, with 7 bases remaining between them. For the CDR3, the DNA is TGTGCTAGTGGTTTGGACGTGAGCACTGAAGCTTTCTTT. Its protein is CASGLDVSTEAFF. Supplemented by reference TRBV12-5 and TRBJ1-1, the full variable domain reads DARVTQTPRHKVTEMGQEVTMRCQPILGHNTVFWYRQTMMQGLELLAYFRNRAPLDDSGMPKDRFSAEMPDATLATLKIQPSEPRDSAVYFCASGLDVSTEAFFGQGTRLTVV.

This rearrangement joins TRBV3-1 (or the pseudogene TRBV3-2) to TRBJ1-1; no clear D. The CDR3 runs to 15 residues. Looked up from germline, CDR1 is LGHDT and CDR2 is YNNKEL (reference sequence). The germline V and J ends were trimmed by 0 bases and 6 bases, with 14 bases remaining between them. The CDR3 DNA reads TGTGCCAGCAGCCAAGATGGGTTTCGGGGATCTGAAGCTTTCTTT. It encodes CASSQDGFRGSEAFF.

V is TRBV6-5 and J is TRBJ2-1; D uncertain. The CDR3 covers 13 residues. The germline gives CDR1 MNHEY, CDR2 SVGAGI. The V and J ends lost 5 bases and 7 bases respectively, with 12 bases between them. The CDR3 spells CASSTHLGNEQFF. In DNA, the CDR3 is TGTGCCAGCAGTACCCATCTCGGTAATGAGCAGTTCTTC.

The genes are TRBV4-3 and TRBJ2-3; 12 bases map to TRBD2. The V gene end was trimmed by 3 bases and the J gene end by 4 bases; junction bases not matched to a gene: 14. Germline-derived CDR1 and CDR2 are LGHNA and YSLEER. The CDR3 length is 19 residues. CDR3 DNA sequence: TGCGCCAGCAGCCAGAGGCCCGGGTCTAGCGGGGGGGAGGCAGATACGCAGTATTTT. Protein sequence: CASSQRPGSSGGEADTQYF.

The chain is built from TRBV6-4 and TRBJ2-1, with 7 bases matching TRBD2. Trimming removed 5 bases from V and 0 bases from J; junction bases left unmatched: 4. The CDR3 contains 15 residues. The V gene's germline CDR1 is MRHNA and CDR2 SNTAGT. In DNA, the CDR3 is TGTGCCAGCAGTCCGGAGCGGGGCTCCTACAATGAGCAGTTCTTC. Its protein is CASSPERGSYNEQFF.

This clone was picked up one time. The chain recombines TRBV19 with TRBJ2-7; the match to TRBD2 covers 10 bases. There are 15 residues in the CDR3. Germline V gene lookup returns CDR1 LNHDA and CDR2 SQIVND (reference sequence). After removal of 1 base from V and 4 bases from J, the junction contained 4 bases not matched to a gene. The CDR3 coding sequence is TGTGCCAGTAGTATAGTTAGCGGGGGGCCGTACGAGCAGTACTTC. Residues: CASSIVSGGPYEQYF.

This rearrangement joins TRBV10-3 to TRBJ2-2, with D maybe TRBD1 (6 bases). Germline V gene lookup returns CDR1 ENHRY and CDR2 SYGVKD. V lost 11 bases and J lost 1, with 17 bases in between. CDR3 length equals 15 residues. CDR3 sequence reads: CAAGRDNGNTGELFF. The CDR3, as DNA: TGTGCCGCCGGCCGGGACAATGGGAACACCGGGGAGCTGTTTTTT.

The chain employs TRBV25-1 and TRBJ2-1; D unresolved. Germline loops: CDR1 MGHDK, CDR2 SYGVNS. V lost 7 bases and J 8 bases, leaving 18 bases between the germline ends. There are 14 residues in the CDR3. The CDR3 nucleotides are TGTGCCAGCACCCAAAACCCCCCATGGCATGAGCAGTTCTTC. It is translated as CASTQNPPWHEQFF.

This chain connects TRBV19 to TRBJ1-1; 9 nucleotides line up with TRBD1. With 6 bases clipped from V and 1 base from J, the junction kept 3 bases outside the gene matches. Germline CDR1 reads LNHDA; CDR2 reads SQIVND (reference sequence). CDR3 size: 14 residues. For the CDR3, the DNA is TGTGCCAGTAGACGGGACAGGGAGAACACTGAAGCTTTCTTT. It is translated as CASRRDRENTEAFF. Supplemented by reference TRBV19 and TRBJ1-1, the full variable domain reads DGGITQSPKYLFRKEGQNVTLSCEQNLNHDAMYWYRQDPGQGLRLIYYSQIVNDFQKGDIAEGYSVSREKKESFPLTVTSAQKNPTAFYLCASRRDRENTEAFFGQGTRLTVV.

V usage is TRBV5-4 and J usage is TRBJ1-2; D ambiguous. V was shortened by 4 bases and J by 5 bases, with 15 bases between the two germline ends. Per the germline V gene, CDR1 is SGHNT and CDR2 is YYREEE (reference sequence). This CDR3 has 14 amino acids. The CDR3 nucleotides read TGTGCCAGCAGCCCCGGCCGCGAGGGTTATGGCTACACCTTC. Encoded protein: CASSPGREGYGYTF.

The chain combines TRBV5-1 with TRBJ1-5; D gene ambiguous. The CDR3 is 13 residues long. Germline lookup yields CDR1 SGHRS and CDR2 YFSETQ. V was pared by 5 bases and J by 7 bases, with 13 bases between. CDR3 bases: TGCGCCAGCAGTTACACAGTAGACCAGCCCCAGCATTTT. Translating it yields CASSYTVDQPQHF.

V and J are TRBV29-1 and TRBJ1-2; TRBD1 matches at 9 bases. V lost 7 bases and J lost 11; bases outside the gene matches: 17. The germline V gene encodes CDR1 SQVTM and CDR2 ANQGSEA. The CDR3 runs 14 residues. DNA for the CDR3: TGCAGCGCTGTTTTTCCGGGACAGGGTAATTTTTACACCTTC. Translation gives CSAVFPGQGNFYTF.

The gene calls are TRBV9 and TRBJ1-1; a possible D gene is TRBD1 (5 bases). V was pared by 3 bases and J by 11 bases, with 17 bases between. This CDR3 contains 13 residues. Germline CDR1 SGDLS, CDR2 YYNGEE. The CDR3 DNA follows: TGTGCCAGCAGCGAGTCCCCAGGGAAAAGGGCTTTCTTT. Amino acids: CASSESPGKRAFF.

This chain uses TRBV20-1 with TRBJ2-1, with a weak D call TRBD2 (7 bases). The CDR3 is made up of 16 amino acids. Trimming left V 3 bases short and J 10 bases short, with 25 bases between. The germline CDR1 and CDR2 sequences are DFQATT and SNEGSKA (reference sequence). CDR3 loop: CSASPQGRGPGREQFF. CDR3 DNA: TGCAGTGCTAGTCCTCAGGGGCGGGGGCCTGGCCGAGAGCAGTTCTTC.

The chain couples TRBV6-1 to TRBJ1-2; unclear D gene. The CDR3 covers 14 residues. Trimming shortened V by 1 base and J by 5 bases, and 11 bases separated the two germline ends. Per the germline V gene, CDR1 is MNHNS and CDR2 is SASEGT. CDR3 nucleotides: TGTGCCAGCAGTGAAGGAACTGATGTATATGGCTACACCTTC. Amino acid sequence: CASSEGTDVYGYTF.